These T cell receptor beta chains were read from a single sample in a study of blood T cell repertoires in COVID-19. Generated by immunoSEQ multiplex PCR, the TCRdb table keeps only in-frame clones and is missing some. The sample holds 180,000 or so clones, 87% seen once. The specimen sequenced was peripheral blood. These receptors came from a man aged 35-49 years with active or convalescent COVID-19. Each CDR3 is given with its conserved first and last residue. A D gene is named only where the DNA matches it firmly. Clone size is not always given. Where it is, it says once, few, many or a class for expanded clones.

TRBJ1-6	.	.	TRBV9	TGTGCCAGCAGCCCTAGAGGGGGGGCAAATTCACCCCTCCACTTT	CASSPRGGANSPLHF
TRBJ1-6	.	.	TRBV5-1	TGCGCCAGCAGCGGGACAACTGGCGGATCACCCCTCCACTTT	CASSGTTGGSPLHF
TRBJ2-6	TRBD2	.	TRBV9	TGTGCCAGCAGCGTAGCGGGGGGGCTTGGGGCCAACGTCCTGACTTTC	CASSVAGGLGANVLTF
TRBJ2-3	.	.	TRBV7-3	TGTGCCAGCAGCCCAACCCCAATCCAGGGTGTCACAGATACGCAGTATTTT	CASSPTPIQGVTDTQYF
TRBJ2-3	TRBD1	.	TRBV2	TGTGCCAGCAGTGATCCGGGACAGATCACAGATACGCAGTATTTT	CASSDPGQITDTQYF
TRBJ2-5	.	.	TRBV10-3	TGTGCCATCAGTGACCGGACAGCTCAAGAGACCCAGTACTTC	CAISDRTAQETQYF
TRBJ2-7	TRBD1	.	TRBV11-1	TGTGCCAGCAGCCCTTCCGGACAGGGGGGGAAGCAGTACTTC	CASSPSGQGGKQYF
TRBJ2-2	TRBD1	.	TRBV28	TGTGCCACCCTCCGACAGGGATATGGGACCGGGGAGCTGTTTTTT	CATLRQGYGTGELFF
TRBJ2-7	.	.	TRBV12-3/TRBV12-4	TGTGCCAGCAGGGCGGTCCTCGAGCAGTACTTC	CASRAVLEQYF
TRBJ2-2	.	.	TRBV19	TGTGCCAGTAGTTTAGGACAGTCCACCGGGGAGCTGTTTTTT	CASSLGQSTGELFF
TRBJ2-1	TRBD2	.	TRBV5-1	TGCGCCAGCAGCGAACTAGCGGATGCCCTACTTCTCAATGAGCAGTTCTTC	CASSELADALLLNEQFF
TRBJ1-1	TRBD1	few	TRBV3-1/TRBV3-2	TGTGCCAGCAGCCACCCAAGGGACAGGGGACCGGCTTTCTTT	CASSHPRDRGPAFF
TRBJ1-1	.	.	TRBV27	TGTGCCAGCAGTTTTCGACGAGGGTCTGAAGCTTTCTTT	CASSFRRGSEAFF
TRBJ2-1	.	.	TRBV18	TGTGCCAGCTCAACTGACAGGCGAAGCTCCTACAATGAGCAGTTCTTC	CASSTDRRSSYNEQFF
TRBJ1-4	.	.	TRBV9	TGTGCCAGCAGTCGAGGGCCCGCAACTAATGAAAAACTGTTTTTT	CASSRGPATNEKLFF
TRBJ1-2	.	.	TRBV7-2	TGTGCCAGCAGCCCAAGGGAGGGCCGCGGTGGCTACACCTTC	CASSPREGRGGYTF
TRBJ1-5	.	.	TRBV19	TGTGCCAGTAGTATCGAGAGGGTTCAGCCCCAGCATTTT	CASSIERVQPQHF
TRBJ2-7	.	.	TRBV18	TGTGCCAGCTCACCCGGACAGAGATACTCCTACGAGCAGTACTTC	CASSPGQRYSYEQYF
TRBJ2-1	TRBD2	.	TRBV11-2	TGTGCCAGCAGCCCGGGGGGGGTATTGGACAATGAGCAGTTCTTC	CASSPGGVLDNEQFF
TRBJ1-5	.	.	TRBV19	TGTGCCAGTAGTATACAGGGTAGGGGCAATCAGCCCCAGCATTTT	CASSIQGRGNQPQHF
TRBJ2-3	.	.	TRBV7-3	TGTGCCAGCAGCTTAGACTCCCGGAGAGATACGCAGTATTTT	CASSLDSRRDTQYF
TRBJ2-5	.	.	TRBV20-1	TGCAGTGCTAGTTATCGGGGAAAAGAGACCCAGTACTTC	CSASYRGKETQYF
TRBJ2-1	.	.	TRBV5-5	TGTGCCAGCAGCTTTCGGGCCTACAATGAGCAGTTCTTC	CASSFRAYNEQFF
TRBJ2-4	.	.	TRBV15	TGTGCCACCAGCAGTCCCCTAGCCAAAAACATTCAGTACTTC	CATSSPLAKNIQYF
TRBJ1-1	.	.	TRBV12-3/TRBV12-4	TGTGCCAGCACCAACTGGACGGGGGATTCTTTCTTT	CASTNWTGDSFF
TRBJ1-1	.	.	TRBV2	TGTGCCAGCAACTTGTGGGGGCCGAACACTGAAGCTTTCTTT	CASNLWGPNTEAFF
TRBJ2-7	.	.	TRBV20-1	TGCAGTGCTAGTCCGGCAGGTTCAAACTACGAGCAGTACTTC	CSASPAGSNYEQYF
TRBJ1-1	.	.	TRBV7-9	TGTGCCAGCAGATCGGCAGCGGATTGGTACGGCACTGAAGCTTTCTTT	CASRSAADWYGTEAFF
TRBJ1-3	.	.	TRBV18	TGTGCCAGCTCACCATCCAGCGTCGGAAACACCATATATTTT	CASSPSSVGNTIYF
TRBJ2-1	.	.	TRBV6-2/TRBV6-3	TGTGCCAGCAGTTACTCGACAGGTCCATTGTACAATGAGCAGTTCTTC	CASSYSTGPLYNEQFF
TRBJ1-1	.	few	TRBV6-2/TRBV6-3	TGTGCCAGCAGTCTCAGCGATAACACTGAAGCTTTCTTT	CASSLSDNTEAFF
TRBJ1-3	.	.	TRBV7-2	TGTGCCAGCAGCTTAACCGGGGGTGGAAACACCATATATTTT	CASSLTGGGNTIYF
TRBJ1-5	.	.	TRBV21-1	TGTGCCAGCAGCAAAGTAAAAAGGACAGAATATAGCAATCAGCCCCAGCATTTT	CASSKVKRTEYSNQPQHF
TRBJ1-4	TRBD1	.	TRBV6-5	TGTGCCAGCAGTTCTTCCGGGACAGGGGAGGAAAAACTGTTTTTT	CASSSSGTGEEKLFF
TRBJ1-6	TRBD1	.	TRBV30	TGTGCCTGGGGAGGACAGGGGGCCTCCTATAATTCACCCCTCCACTTT	CAWGGQGASYNSPLHF
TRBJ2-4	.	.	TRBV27	TGTGCCAGCAGTTTGGGGAGTTCCGCCAAAAACATTCAGTACTTC	CASSLGSSAKNIQYF
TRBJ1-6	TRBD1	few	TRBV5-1	TGCGCCAGCAGCCCTTCAGGGGGATCGGATTCACCCCTCCACTTT	CASSPSGGSDSPLHF
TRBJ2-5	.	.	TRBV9	TGTGCCAGCAGCGTAGGAGGCAGGGGCACCGAGACCCAGTACTTC	CASSVGGRGTETQYF
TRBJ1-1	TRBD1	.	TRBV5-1	TGCGCCAGCAGCTTGCAGGGGGCGACGCTAACTGAAGCTTTCTTT	CASSLQGATLTEAFF
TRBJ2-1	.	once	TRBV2	TGTGCCAGCAGTGAAGCAGCATCCAATGAGCAGTTCTTC	CASSEAASNEQFF